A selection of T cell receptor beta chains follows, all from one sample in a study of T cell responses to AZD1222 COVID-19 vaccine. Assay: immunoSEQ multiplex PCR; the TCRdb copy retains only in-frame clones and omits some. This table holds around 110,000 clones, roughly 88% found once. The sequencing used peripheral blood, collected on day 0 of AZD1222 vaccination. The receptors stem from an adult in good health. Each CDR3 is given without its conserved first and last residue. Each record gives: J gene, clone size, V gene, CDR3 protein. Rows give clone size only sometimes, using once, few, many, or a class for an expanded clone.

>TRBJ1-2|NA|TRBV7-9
ASSPHSYGYT
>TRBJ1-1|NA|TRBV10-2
ASRTNTEAF
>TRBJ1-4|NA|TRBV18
ASSPQDFLATNEKLF
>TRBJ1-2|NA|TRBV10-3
AISEHRDGYGYT
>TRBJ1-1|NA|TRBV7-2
ASGEGMNTEAF
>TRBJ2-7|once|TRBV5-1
ASSFGQGYAYEQY
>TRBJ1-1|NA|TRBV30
AWSVYVGRTSNTEAF
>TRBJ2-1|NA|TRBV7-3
ASSSQGQGQF
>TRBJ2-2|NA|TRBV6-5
ASRRFAVAGELF
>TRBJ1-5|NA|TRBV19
ASRGPSSNQPQH
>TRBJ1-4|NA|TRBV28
ASTQKGSEKLF
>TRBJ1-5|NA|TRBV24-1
ATSDPGEHQPQH
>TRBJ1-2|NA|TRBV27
ASSYQQGADGYT
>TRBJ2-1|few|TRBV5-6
ASSLGLAPNEQF
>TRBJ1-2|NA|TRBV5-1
ASSPAGGGDYGYT
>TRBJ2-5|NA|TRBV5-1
ASSPGTFRETQY
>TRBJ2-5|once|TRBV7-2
ASRSALGGWSETQY
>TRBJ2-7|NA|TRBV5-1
ASSMLGGWQSTSYEQY
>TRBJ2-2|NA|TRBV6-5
ASGGQGAGSGELF
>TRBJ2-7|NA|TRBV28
ASSPSGTGGSEQY
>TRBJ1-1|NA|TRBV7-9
ASSLSDEAF
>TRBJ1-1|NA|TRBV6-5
ASSYLGSLEAF
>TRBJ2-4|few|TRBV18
ASSPEVGGAKNIQY
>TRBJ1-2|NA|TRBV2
ASTPAGAYGYT
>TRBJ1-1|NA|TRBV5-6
ASSLYRTEAF
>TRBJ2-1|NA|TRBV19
ASSEGGSYNEQF
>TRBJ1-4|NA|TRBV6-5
ASSPHGGREKLF
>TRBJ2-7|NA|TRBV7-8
ASSYEGASRFGEQY
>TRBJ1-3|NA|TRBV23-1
ASSPAGDRGIINSGNTIY
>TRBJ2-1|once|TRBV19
ASSIMFGGGTGLYNEQF
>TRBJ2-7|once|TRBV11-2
ASSSGTYEQY
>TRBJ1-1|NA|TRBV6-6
ASSYSEGFEAF
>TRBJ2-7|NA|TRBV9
ASSVGTGGSYEQY
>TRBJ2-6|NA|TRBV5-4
ASSLVPAGANVLT
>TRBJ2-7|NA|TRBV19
ASSNRDSSYEQY
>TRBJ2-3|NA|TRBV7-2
ASSFLTGEGTDTQY
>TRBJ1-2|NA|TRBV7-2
ASSPGTGPYGYT
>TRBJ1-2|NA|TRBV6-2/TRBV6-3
ASSYGGPRGYT
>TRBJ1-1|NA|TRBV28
ASSLRTGDTEAF
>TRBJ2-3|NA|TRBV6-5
ASSYTTSGDGDTQY
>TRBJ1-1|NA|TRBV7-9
ASSRGLGTEAF
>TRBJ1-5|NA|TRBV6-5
ASSYFNGGQPQH
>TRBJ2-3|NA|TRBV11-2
ASSRGGAHTDTQY
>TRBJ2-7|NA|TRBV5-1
ASSESIYEQY
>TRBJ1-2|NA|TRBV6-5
ASSYGGTDYGYT
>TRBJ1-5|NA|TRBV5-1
ASSPGTGEQPQH
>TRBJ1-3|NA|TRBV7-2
ASKAKSAGNTIY
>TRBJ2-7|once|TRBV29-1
SVGLANEQY
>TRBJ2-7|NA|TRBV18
ASSELAGDLEQY
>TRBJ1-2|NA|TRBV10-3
AISQDLGPNYGYT
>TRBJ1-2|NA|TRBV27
ASSLAGEGYT
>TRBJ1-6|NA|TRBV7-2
ASSPYPREGQRNSPLH
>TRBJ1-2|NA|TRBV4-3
ASSEGWGEGYT
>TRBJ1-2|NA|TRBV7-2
ASSPDRSYGYT
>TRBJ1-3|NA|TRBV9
ASSANSPNTIY
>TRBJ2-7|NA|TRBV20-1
SGEGVHEQY
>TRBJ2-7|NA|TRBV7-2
ASSLGRVYEQY
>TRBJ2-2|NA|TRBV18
ASSPRSEYTGELF
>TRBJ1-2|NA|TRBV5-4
ASSLATGQNYGYT